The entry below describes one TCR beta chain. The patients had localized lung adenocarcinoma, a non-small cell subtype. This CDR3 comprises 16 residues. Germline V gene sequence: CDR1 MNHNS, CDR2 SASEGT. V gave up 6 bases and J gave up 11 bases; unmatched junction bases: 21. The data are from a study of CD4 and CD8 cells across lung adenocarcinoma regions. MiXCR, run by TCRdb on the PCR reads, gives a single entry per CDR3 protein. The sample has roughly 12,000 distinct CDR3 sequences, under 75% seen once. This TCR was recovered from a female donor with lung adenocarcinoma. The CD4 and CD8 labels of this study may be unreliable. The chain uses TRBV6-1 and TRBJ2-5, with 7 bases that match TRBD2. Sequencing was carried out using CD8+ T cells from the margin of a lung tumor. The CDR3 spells CASRGSGDRDPDTQYF. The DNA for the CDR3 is TGTGCCAGCAGGGGGAGCGGGGACCGTGACCCAGATACGCAGTACTTC.